This TCR beta chain stems from a study of shared clonotypes between healthy human individuals. About the study: Donors consisted of two women and a few men between 18 and 49.

Unsorted PBMC contributed 250 to 300 ng DNA, roughly 30,000 T cell genomes, to each replicate PCR. In the study's own analysis: Owing to the provision of junction-only sequences devoid of quality scores by immunoSEQ, filtering differed. Measured with immunoSEQ multiplex PCR; TCRdb has only the in-frame clones, and not every one. The DNA was the basis for D and trimming; V, J and clone size are from that table. This sample yields about 450,000 clones, of which roughly 83% are seen a single time; around 13% belongs to the top ten. Trimming at V came to 0 bases and at J to 0 bases, leaving 8 bases not matched to a gene. CDR1 and CDR2 from the germline V gene are SGHDT and YYEEEE. The CDR3 loop spans 18 amino acids. This clone has more than one count but fewer than ten. Antigen unknown. Broader study findings: An expected dependence of interdonor clonotype sharing on sequencing depth was noted.

The genes are TRBV5-6 and TRBJ2-3, with 9 bases identical to TRBD2. The receptor comes from a woman aged 40 to 50 in good health. Some clones in this sample may be carry-over from other donors' samples. Sequencing used PBMCs. The CDR3: CASSLGLAGAASTDTQYF. CDR3 nucleotide sequence: TGTGCCAGCAGCTTGGGGTTAGCGGGGGCAGCTAGCACAGATACGCAGTATTTT.